This T cell receptor (beta chain) is drawn from a study of T cell changes during pregnancy in multiple sclerosis. Sequencing was performed with immunoSEQ multiplex PCR; in TCRdb, only in-frame clones are kept and a portion is missing. The sample gives roughly 34,000 clones, 80% to 90% of which show up once; 3.5% is in the top ten. Germline V gene sequence: CDR1 SNHLY, CDR2 FYNNEI. This CDR3 contains 14 residues. Trimming pared 9 bases from V and 5 bases from J, leaving 19 bases between. This rearrangement joins TRBV2 to TRBJ1-1; D unclear. The origin of this receptor is a female donor with multiple sclerosis, enrolled in a pregnancy study. The input for sequencing was CD8+ T cells from peripheral blood mononuclear cells, taken in the third trimester of pregnancy. CDR3 DNA sequence: TGTGCCAGAGATAGGGATTATCGAGGGACTGAAGCTTTCTTT. Its translation is CARDRDYRGTEAFF. Looking up the rest from reference TRBV2 and TRBJ1-1 gives the full variable domain: EPEVTQTPSHQVTQMGQEVILRCVPISNHLYFYWYRQILGQKVEFLVSFYNNEISEKSEIFDDQFSVERPDGSNFTLKIRSTKLEDSAMYFCARDRDYRGTEAFFGQGTRLTVV.